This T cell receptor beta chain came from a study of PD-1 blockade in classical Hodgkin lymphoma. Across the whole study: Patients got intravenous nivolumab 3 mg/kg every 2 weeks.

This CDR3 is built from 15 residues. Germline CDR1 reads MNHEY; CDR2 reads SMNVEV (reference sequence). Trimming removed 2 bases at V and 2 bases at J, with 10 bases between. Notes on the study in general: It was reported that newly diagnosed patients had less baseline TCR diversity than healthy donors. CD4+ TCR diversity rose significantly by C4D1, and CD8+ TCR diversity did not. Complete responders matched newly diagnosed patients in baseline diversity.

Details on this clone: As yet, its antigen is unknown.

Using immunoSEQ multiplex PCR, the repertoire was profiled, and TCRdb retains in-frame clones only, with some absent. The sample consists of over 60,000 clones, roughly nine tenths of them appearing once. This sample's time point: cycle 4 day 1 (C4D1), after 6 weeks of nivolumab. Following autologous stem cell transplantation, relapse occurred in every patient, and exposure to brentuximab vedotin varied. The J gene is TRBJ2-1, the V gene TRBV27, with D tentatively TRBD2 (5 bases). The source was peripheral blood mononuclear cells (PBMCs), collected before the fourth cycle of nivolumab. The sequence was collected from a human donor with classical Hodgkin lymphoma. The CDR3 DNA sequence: TGTGCCAGCAGTTTAGCGGGTACCACCTACAATGAGCAGTTCTTC. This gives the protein CASSLAGTTYNEQFF.